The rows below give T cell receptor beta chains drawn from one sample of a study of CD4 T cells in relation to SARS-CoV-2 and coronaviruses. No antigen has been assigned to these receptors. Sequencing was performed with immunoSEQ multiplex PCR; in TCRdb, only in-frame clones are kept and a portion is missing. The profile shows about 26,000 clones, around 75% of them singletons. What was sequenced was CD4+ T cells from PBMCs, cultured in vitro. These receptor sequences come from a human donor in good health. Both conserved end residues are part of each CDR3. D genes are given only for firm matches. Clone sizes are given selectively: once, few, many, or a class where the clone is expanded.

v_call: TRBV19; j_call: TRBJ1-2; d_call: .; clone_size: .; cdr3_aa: CATSPLTVYYGYTF; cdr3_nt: TGTGCCACCTCCCCTTTGACTGTATACTATGGCTACACCTTC
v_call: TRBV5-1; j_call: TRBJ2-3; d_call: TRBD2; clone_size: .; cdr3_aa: CASSLASGSTDTQYF; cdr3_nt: TGCGCCAGCAGCTTGGCTAGCGGGAGCACAGATACGCAGTATTTT
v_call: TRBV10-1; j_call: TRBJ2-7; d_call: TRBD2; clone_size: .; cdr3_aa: CASSGRERSYEQYF; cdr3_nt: TGCGCCAGCAGTGGGCGGGAGAGAAGCTACGAGCAGTACTTC
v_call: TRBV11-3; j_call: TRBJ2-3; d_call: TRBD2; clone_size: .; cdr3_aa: CASSSGLAGTDTQYF; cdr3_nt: TGTGCCAGCAGCTCGGGACTAGCGGGCACAGATACGCAGTATTTT
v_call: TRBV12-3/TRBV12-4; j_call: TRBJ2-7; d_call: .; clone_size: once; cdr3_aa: CASSRDSPYEQYF; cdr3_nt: TGTGCCAGCAGCCGGGACTCCCCCTACGAGCAGTACTTC
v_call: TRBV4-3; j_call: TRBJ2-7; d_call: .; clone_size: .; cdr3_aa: CASSQVGEEPYEQYF; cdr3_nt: TGCGCCAGCAGCCAAGTAGGGGAGGAGCCCTACGAGCAGTACTTC
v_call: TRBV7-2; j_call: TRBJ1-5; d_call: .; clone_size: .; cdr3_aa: CASSNRVNQPQHF; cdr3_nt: TGTGCCAGCAGCAACAGAGTAAATCAGCCCCAGCATTTT
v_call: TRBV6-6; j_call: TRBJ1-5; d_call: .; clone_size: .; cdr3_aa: CASHNQPQHF; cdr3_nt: TGTGCCAGCCATAATCAGCCCCAGCATTTT
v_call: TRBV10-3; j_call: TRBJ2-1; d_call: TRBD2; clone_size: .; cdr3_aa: CAIRGTSGRGGNEQFF; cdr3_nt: TGTGCCATCAGGGGGACTAGCGGGAGAGGGGGGAATGAGCAGTTCTTC
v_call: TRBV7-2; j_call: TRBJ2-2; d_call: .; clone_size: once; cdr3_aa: CASSSFPPAAGGTGELFF; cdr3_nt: TGTGCCAGCAGCTCCTTCCCCCCGGCCGCCGGTGGCACCGGGGAGCTGTTTTTT
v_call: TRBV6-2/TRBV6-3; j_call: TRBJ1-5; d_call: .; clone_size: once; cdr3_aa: CASSYVYQPQHF; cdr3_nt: TGTGCCAGCAGTTACGTCTATCAGCCCCAGCATTTT
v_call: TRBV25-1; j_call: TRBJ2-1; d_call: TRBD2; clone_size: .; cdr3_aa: CASSDIAGHAYNEQFF; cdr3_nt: TGTGCCAGCAGTGACATAGCGGGGCACGCCTACAATGAGCAGTTCTTC
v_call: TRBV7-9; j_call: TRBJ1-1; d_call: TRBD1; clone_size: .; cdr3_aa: CASSPALTGDGTEAFF; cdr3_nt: TGTGCCAGCAGCCCCGCCCTGACAGGGGACGGCACTGAAGCTTTCTTT
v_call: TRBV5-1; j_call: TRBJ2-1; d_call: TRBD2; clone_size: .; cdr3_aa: CASSPQAGGNEQFF; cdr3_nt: TGCGCCAGCAGCCCCCAGGCGGGGGGCAATGAGCAGTTCTTC
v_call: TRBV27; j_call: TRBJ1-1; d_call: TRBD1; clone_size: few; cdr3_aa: CASSFRPGQGGFTEAFF; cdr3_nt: TGTGCCAGCAGTTTCAGGCCGGGACAGGGAGGGTTCACTGAAGCTTTCTTT
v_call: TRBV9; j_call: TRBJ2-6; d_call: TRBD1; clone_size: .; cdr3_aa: CASSLGQGRGIGANVLTF; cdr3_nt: TGTGCCAGCAGCCTGGGACAGGGGCGGGGTATTGGGGCCAACGTCCTGACTTTC
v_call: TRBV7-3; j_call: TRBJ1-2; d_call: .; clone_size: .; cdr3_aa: CASSLHGYSGYTF; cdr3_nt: TGTGCCAGCAGCTTGCACGGCTATTCTGGCTACACCTTC
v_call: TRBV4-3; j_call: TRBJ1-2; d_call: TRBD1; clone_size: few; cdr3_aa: CASSQLTGANYGYTF; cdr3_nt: TGCGCCAGCAGCCAATTGACAGGGGCTAACTATGGCTACACCTTC
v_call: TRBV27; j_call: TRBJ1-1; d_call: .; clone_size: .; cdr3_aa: CASSEQGRTEAFF; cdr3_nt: TGTGCCAGCAGTGAACAGGGTCGCACTGAAGCTTTCTTT
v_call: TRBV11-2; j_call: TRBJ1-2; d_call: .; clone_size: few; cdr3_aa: CASSLVESNYGYTF; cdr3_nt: TGTGCCAGCAGCTTAGTTGAGAGCAACTATGGCTACACCTTC
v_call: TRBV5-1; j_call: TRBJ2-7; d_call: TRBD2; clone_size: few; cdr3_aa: CASSLSTSRTYEQYF; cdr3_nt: TGCGCCAGCAGCTTATCGACTAGCCGCACCTACGAGCAGTACTTC
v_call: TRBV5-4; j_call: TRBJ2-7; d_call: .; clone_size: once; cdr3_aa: CASSFKRGAPSYEQYF; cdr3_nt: TGTGCCAGCAGCTTCAAACGGGGAGCCCCCTCGTACGAGCAGTACTTC
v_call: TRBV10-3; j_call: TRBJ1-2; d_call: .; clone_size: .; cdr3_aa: CAISENANYGYTF; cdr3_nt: TGTGCCATCAGTGAGAATGCTAACTATGGCTACACCTTC
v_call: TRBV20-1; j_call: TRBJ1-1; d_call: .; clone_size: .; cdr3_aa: CSAPQGAEAFF; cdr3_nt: TGCAGTGCCCCGCAGGGAGCTGAAGCTTTCTTT
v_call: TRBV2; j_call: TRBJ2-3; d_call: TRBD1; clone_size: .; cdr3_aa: CASRGTGSRLTLDTQYF; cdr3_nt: TGTGCCAGCAGAGGGACAGGCTCTCGACTAACATTAGATACGCAGTATTTT
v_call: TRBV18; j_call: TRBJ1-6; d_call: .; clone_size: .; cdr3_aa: CASSPPWSQSNSPLHF; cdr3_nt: TGTGCCAGCTCACCACCGTGGAGTCAGAGTAATTCACCCCTCCACTTT
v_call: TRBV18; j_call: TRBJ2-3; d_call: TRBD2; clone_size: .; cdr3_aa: CASSPLRSGRGGDTQYF; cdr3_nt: TGTGCCAGCTCACCCCTGCGGAGCGGGAGAGGGGGAGATACGCAGTATTTT
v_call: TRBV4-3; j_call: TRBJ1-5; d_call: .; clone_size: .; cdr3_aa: CASSQERAGSNQPQHF; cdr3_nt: TGCGCCAGCAGCCAAGAGAGGGCAGGTAGCAATCAGCCCCAGCATTTT
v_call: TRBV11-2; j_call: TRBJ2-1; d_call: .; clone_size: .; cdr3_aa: CASSAVGGREQFF; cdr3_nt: TGTGCCAGCAGCGCGGTAGGAGGAAGGGAGCAGTTCTTC
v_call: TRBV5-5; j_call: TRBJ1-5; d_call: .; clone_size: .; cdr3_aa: CASSPSDTRGNNQPQHF; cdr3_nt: TGTGCCAGCAGCCCCTCGGACACTCGAGGAAACAATCAGCCCCAGCATTTT
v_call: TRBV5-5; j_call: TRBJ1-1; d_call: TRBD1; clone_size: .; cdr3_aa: CASSPRAGGAPDTEAFF; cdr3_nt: TGTGCCAGCAGCCCTCGTGCAGGGGGAGCCCCCGACACTGAAGCTTTCTTT
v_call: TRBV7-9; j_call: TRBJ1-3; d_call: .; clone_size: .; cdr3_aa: CASSWDRNSGNTIYF; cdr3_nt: TGTGCCAGCAGCTGGGACCGAAACTCTGGAAACACCATATATTTT
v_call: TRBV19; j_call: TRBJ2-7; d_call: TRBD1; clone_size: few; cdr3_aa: CASSTTIRTGDYEQYF; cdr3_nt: TGTGCCAGTAGTACAACTATCCGGACAGGGGACTACGAGCAGTACTTC
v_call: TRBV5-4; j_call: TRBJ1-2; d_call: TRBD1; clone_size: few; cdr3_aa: CASSHKTTGGIGYGYTF; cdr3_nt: TGTGCCAGCAGCCATAAAACGACAGGGGGCATAGGCTATGGCTACACCTTC
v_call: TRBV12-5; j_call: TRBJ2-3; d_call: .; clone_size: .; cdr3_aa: CASGQGDSTADTQYF; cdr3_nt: TGTGCTAGTGGTCAAGGGGACTCCACGGCAGATACGCAGTATTTT
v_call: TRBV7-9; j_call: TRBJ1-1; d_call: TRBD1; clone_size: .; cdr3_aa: CASSPPGTGVLNTEAFF; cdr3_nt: TGTGCCAGCAGCCCCCCCGGGACAGGGGTATTGAACACTGAAGCTTTCTTT
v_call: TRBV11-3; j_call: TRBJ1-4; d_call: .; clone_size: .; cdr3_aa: CASSLIGARGSTTNEKLFF; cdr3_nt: TGTGCCAGCAGCTTAATCGGGGCTAGGGGGAGCACAACTAATGAAAAACTGTTTTTT
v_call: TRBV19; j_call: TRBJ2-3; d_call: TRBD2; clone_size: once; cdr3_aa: CASSSTGTSGGTDTQYF; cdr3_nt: TGTGCCAGTAGTTCCACCGGGACTAGCGGGGGGACAGATACGCAGTATTTT
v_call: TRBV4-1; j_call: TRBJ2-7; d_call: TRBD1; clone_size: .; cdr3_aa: CASSIGTGNTYEQYF; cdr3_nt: TGCGCCAGCAGCATCGGGACAGGCAACACTTACGAGCAGTACTTC
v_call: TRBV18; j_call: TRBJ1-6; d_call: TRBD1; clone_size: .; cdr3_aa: CASSPETGGKSPLHF; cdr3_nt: TGTGCCAGCTCACCGGAGACAGGGGGCAAATCACCCCTCCACTTT
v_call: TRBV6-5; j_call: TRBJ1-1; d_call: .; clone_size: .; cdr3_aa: CASSYSIHRMDTEAFF; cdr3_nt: TGTGCCAGCAGTTACTCGATTCACAGAATGGACACTGAAGCTTTCTTT
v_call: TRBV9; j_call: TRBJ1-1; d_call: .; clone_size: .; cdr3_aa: CASSVSLMNTEAFF; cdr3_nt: TGTGCCAGCAGCGTTTCTCTCATGAACACTGAAGCTTTCTTT
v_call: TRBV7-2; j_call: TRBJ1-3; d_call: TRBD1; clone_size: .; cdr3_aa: CASSQGQPGDGNTIYF; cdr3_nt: TGTGCCAGCAGCCAGGGACAGCCAGGGGATGGAAACACCATATATTTT
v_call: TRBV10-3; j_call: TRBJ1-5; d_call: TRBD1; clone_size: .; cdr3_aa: CAISESDRDGDYQPQHF; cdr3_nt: TGTGCCATCAGTGAGTCCGACAGGGACGGGGACTATCAGCCCCAGCATTTT
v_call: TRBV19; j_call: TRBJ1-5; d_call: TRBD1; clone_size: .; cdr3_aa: CASSIGTGEGQPQHF; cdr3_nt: TGTGCCAGTAGTATAGGGACAGGGGAGGGTCAGCCCCAGCATTTT
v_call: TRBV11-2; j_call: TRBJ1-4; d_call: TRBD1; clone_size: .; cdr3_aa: CASSLDRGREKLFF; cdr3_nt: TGTGCCAGCAGCTTAGACAGGGGGCGGGAAAAACTGTTTTTT
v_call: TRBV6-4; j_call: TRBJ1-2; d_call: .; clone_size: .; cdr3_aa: CASSPEGGRGGYTF; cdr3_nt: TGTGCCAGCAGTCCCGAAGGGGGGAGAGGTGGCTACACCTTC
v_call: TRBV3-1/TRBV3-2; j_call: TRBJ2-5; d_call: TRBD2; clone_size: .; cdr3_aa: CASRQSGRAMETQYF; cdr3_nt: TGTGCCAGCAGGCAAAGCGGGAGGGCCATGGAGACCCAGTACTTC
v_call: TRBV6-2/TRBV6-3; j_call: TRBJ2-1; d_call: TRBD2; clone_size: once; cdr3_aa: CASSPGTSGGGYNEQFF; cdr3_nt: TGTGCCAGCAGCCCCGGGACTAGCGGGGGAGGCTACAATGAGCAGTTCTTC
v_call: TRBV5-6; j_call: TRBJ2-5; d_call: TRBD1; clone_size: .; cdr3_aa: CASSLVGTGFETQYF; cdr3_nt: TGTGCCAGCAGCTTGGTAGGGACAGGGTTCGAGACCCAGTACTTC
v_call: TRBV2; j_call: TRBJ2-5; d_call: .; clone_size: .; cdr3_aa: CASKMPSRDTETQYF; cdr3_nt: TGTGCCAGCAAAATGCCCTCCCGGGACACTGAGACCCAGTACTTC
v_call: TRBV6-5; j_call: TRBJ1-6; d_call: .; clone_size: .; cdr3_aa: CASSFRPGLGNSPLHF; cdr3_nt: TGTGCCAGCAGTTTCCGACCGGGCCTGGGTAATTCACCCCTCCACTTT
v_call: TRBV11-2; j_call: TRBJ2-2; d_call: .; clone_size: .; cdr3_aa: CASSLDRNPAGELFF; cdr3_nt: TGTGCCAGCAGCTTAGACAGGAACCCCGCGGGGGAGCTGTTTTTT
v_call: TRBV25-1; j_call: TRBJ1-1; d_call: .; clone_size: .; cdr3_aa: CASSDQTEHTEAFF; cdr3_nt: TGTGCCAGCAGTGACCAGACAGAACACACTGAAGCTTTCTTT